The rows below give T cell receptor beta chains drawn from one sample of a study of breast tumors, draining lymph nodes, adjacent tissues. TCRdb re-called the multiplex PCR reads with MiXCR, one entry per CDR3 protein. Found here are over 200,000 distinct CDR3 sequences, around 34% of them singletons; the top ten hold 3% to 4.5%. Sequencing used axillary lymph node tissue. Source of these receptors: a female donor with breast cancer. Some clones in this sample may be carry-over from other donors' samples. The CDR3 runs from the conserved cysteine through the conserved F or W. The order of the fields is clone size, J gene, D gene, V gene, CDR3 DNA, CDR3 protein. D genes are given only for firm matches. Clone size is stated in some rows and not others, as once, few, many or a class when expanded.

clone size: many
J gene: TRBJ1-4
D gene: TRBD1
V gene: TRBV6-6
CDR3 DNA: TGTGCCAGCAGGACAGGGGTTGCAACTAATGAAAAACTGTTTTTT
CDR3 protein: CASRTGVATNEKLFF

clone size: many
J gene: TRBJ2-7
D gene: .
V gene: TRBV5-1
CDR3 DNA: TGCGCCAGCAGCTTGGGAGACGGCACCTCCTACGAGCAGTACTTC
CDR3 protein: CASSLGDGTSYEQYF

clone size: many
J gene: TRBJ1-4
D gene: TRBD1
V gene: TRBV29-1
CDR3 DNA: TGCAGCGTTGAAGGGACCGGACAGGGTAATGAAAAACTGTTTTTT
CDR3 protein: CSVEGTGQGNEKLFF

clone size: .
J gene: TRBJ2-5
D gene: .
V gene: TRBV7-7
CDR3 DNA: TGTGCTAGAGATACGGGGAAAGAGACCCAGTACTTC
CDR3 protein: CARDTGKETQYF

clone size: many
J gene: TRBJ2-7
D gene: .
V gene: TRBV6-5
CDR3 DNA: TGTGCCAGCAGTTACTCACACGAGCAGTACTTC
CDR3 protein: CASSYSHEQYF

clone size: .
J gene: TRBJ2-2
D gene: .
V gene: TRBV6-5
CDR3 DNA: TGTGCCAGCAGTTACCGGGACACAAGGCCGACCGGGGAGCTGTTTTTT
CDR3 protein: CASSYRDTRPTGELFF

clone size: many
J gene: TRBJ2-7
D gene: .
V gene: TRBV20-1
CDR3 DNA: TGCAGTGCTACGGCCGGGCCGCACGGTCACGAGCGGTACTTC
CDR3 protein: CSATAGPHGHERYF

clone size: .
J gene: TRBJ2-2
D gene: .
V gene: TRBV7-9
CDR3 DNA: TGTGCCAGCAGCTTCCCTGAGGAGACAGGGGAGCTGTTTTTT
CDR3 protein: CASSFPEETGELFF

clone size: once
J gene: TRBJ2-2
D gene: TRBD2
V gene: TRBV25-1
CDR3 DNA: TGTGCCAGCAGTGAAAACTCCGGGACTAGCGGGAGTATCACCGGGGAGCTGTTTTTT
CDR3 protein: CASSENSGTSGSITGELFF

clone size: many
J gene: TRBJ1-4
D gene: .
V gene: TRBV18
CDR3 DNA: TGTGCCAGCTCACCAGGACAGTATGAAAAACTGTTTTTT
CDR3 protein: CASSPGQYEKLFF